This T cell receptor beta chain was identified during a study of T cells in Graves' hyperthyroidism and ophthalmopathy. Calling Graves' hyperthyroidism stable meant ophthalmopathy did not progress within 18 months. In this sample, this clonotype turned up many times. No antigen is known for it. This CDR3 has 15 residues. Germline values: CDR1 SNHLY, CDR2 FYNNEI. Trimming took 6 bases from V and 0 from J, leaving 15 bases between them. Study observations and caveats: Ophthalmopathy, which appeared later, was predicted by the model a median around 6.9 months before onset. Most thyroid clonotypes that were expanded above 0.001 also turned up in blood.

RNA transcripts served as the template for amplifying TCR beta CDR3 regions. First-round RT-PCR of the TCR CDR3 relied on the HTBI primer set. One entry per CDR3 protein, called by TCRdb with MiXCR from the multiplex PCR reads. The sample shows hundreds of thousands of distinct CDR3 sequences, 14% of them seen only once. The receptor comes from a woman between 18 and 30 years old with Graves' hyperthyroidism. The sequenced sample consisted of blood. The rearrangement uses TRBV2 and TRBJ2-7, with D perhaps matching TRBD2 (6 bases). CDR3 protein: CASSNGLTGSYEQYF. The CDR3 DNA sequence: TGTGCCAGCAGCAATGGACTAACGGGCTCCTACGAGCAGTACTTC.